What follows are 16 T cell receptor beta chains derived from one specimen sequenced in a study of T-cell reconstitution after alpha-beta-depleted transplantation in children. Researchers prepared the TCRbeta library using unique molecular identifiers, the study reports. Each CDR3 protein is one row after TCRdb ran MiXCR on the PCR reads. The data hold a few hundred thousand distinct CDR3 sequences, with approximately 30% observed a single time. The specimen comprised PBMCs, sampled before TCRalphabeta/CD19-depleted stem cell transplant. Receptors were obtained from a boy under two years old with Wiskott-Aldrich syndrome, due to receive a stem cell transplant.

The chain combines TRBV18 with TRBJ2-7; 8 nucleotides match TRBD2. The CDR3 loop spans 16 amino acids. Trimming removed 6 bases from V and 3 bases from J; junction bases left unmatched: 13. Looked up from germline, CDR1 is KGHSH and CDR2 is LQKENI. CDR3 sequence (DNA): TGTGCCAGCTCGACACTATACGGCGGGGGGAACTACGAGCAGTACTTC. This translates into CASSTLYGGGNYEQYF.

V usage is TRBV7-9 and J usage is TRBJ2-3; D unresolved. This CDR3 is 15 amino acids long. V dropped 5 bases and J dropped 0 bases, with 12 bases sitting between them. Germline CDR1 and CDR2: SEHNR and FQNEAQ (reference sequence). The DNA of the CDR3 is TGTGCCAGCAGCCTCCGTCCGAGGAGCACAGATACGCAGTATTTT. The encoded protein is CASSLRPRSTDTQYF. Full variable domain (missing parts from reference TRBV7-9 and TRBJ2-3): DTGVSQNPRHKITKRGQNVTFRCDPISEHNRLYWYRQTLGQGPEFLTYFQNEAQLEKSRLLSDRFSAERPKGSFSTLEIQRTEQGDSAMYLCASSLRPRSTDTQYFGPGTRLTVL.

J is TRBJ1-2 and V is TRBV7-2; a possible D gene is TRBD1 (5 bases). The CDR3 sequence is 18 residues long. CDR1 SGHTA and CDR2 FQGNSA come from the germline V gene. Trimming pared 0 bases from V and 1 base from J, leaving 18 bases between. CDR3 region: CASSLAGRQSGYNYGYTF. In nucleotides, the CDR3 is TGTGCCAGCAGCTTAGCCGGTAGACAGTCCGGTTATAACTATGGCTACACCTTC. Using reference TRBV7-2 and TRBJ1-2 for the parts outside the CDR3, the full variable domain is GAGVSQSPSNKVTEKGKDVELRCDPISGHTALYWYRQSLGQGLEFLIYFQGNSAPDKSGLPSDRFSAERTGGSVSTLTIQRTQQEDSAVYLCASSLAGRQSGYNYGYTFGSGTRLTVV.

The CDR3 nucleotides are TGTGCCAGCAGCCCCTTAACTAGCGGGAGTGCCGGTCGGTTGTACTTC. Encoded protein: CASSPLTSGSAGRLYF. The chain carries TRBV3-1 and TRBJ2-5, with 11 bases fitting TRBD2. V dropped 4 bases and J dropped 13; count of bases not matched to a gene: 17. The CDR3 is made up of 16 amino acids. CDR1 LGHDT and CDR2 YNNKEL come from the germline V gene (reference sequence).

The chain uses TRBV14 and TRBJ1-2; D unresolved. V gave up 0 bases and J gave up 2 bases, with 13 bases separating them. Germline V gene lookup returns CDR1 SGHDN and CDR2 FVKESK. The CDR3 sequence is 16 residues long. The CDR3 sequence is CASSQDSALQNYGYTF. The CDR3 nucleotides are TGTGCCAGCAGCCAAGACTCCGCACTACAGAACTATGGCTACACCTTC.

This clonotype has just a few counts. The chain is built from TRBV19 and TRBJ1-1, with unresolved D. Germline V gene data show CDR1 as LNHDA and CDR2 as SQIVND (reference sequence). Trimming cost V 5 bases and J 3 bases, with 7 bases left between them. The CDR3 extends over 12 amino acids. The CDR3: CASSGEYTEAFF. CDR3 sequence (DNA): TGTGCCAGTAGTGGGGAGTACACTGAAGCTTTCTTT.

This clonotype has only a few counts. V gene TRBV4-2 combines with J gene TRBJ1-5; no firm D call. Trimming removed 0 bases from V and 7 bases from J, with 10 bases in between. The length of the CDR3 is 14 residues. Germline V gene lookup returns CDR1 LGHNA and CDR2 YNFKEQ. The CDR3 DNA reads as TGTGCCAGCAGCCAAGATGAGGGAGACCAGCCCCAGCATTTT. This gives the protein CASSQDEGDQPQHF.

The V gene is TRBV12-3 or TRBV12-4, the J gene TRBJ2-5; 9 nucleotides agree with TRBD1. The CDR3 runs to 14 residues. With V trimmed by 6 bases and J by 7 bases, 9 bases remained unmatched. CDR3 residues: CASRAGQGLRTQYF. Here the CDR3 DNA reads TGTGCCAGCAGGGCCGGACAGGGGCTTAGGACCCAGTACTTC.

The chain couples TRBV27 to TRBJ2-2; D call uncertain. This CDR3 region has 15 residues. Per the germline V gene, CDR1 is MNHEY and CDR2 is SMNVEV (reference sequence). Trimming took 6 bases from V and 0 from J, leaving 11 bases between them. CDR3 nucleotides: TGTGCCAGCAGGCTCGTCAACGCGAACACCGGGGAGCTGTTTTTT. Translating gives CASRLVNANTGELFF.

This chain uses TRBV25-1 with TRBJ2-1; 9 bases are a match to TRBD2. There are 15 residues in the CDR3. The V gene end was trimmed by 6 bases and the J gene end by 3 bases; junction bases not matched to a gene: 6. CDR1 is MGHDK and CDR2 is SYGVNS in the germline V gene. CDR3 sequence: CASSAAGGYYNEQFF. The CDR3 coding sequence is TGTGCCAGCAGCGCGGCGGGAGGGTACTACAATGAGCAGTTCTTC.

As concerns this clonotype: One end of the junction is discordant with germline, which a read error may explain. The chain employs TRBV20-1 and TRBJ2-7; D is unclear. CDR3 length: 14 amino acids. CDR1 is DFQATT, CDR2 SNEGSKA, per germline (reference sequence). As DNA, the CDR3 is TGCAGTGCCAGAGCTGCTTTAGCCGTCTACGAGCAGTACTTC. Translation: CSARAALAVYEQYF.

The table lists this clonotype with a few counts. The chain uses TRBV7-3 and TRBJ2-1; perhaps TRBD2 as D (6 bases). Trimming pared 5 bases from V and 6 bases from J, leaving 26 bases between. The CDR3 has 18 residues. The germline gives CDR1 SGHTA, CDR2 FQGTGA. The CDR3 sequence: CASSLWPQLAEASNEQFF. The CDR3 bases are TGTGCCAGCAGCCTCTGGCCACAACTAGCCGAGGCCTCCAATGAGCAGTTCTTC. Looking up the rest from reference TRBV7-3 and TRBJ2-1 gives the full variable domain: GAGVSQTPSNKVTEKGKYVELRCDPISGHTALYWYRQSLGQGPEFLIYFQGTGAADDSGLPNDRFFAVRPEGSVSTLKIQRTERGDSAVYLCASSLWPQLAEASNEQFFGPGTRLTVL.

The chain employs TRBV5-1 and TRBJ2-7; D unclear. Trimming cost V 6 bases and J 2 bases, with 12 bases left between them. Germline CDR1 SGHRS, CDR2 YFSETQ. The CDR3 loop spans 13 amino acids. The DNA of the CDR3 is TGCGCCAGCACCCAAGGGATCGCCTACGAGCAGTACTTC. It yields the protein CASTQGIAYEQYF. The full variable domain, rest sourced from reference TRBV5-1 and TRBJ2-7, is KAGVTQTPRYLIKTRGQQVTLSCSPISGHRSVSWYQQTPGQGLQFLFEYFSETQRNKGNFPGRFSGRQFSNSRSEMNVSTLELGDSALYLCASTQGIAYEQYFGPGTRLTVT.

The table lists this clonotype with a few counts. J is TRBJ2-1 and V is TRBV6-5, with 7 nucleotides matching TRBD1. This CDR3 has 13 amino acids. V was clipped by 7 bases and J by 9 bases; unmatched bases: 9. Germline V CDR1 and CDR2: MNHEY, SVGAGI. The CDR3 nucleotides are TGTGCCAGCAACGCTAATCCAGGGGGTGAGCAGTTCTTC. Translating gives CASNANPGGEQFF.

This chain joins TRBV5-1 and TRBJ1-5; the D is unclear. V was trimmed by 5 bases and J by 5 bases, leaving 14 bases between them. Germline CDR1 is SGHRS and CDR2 is YFSETQ. This CDR3 comprises 14 residues. This CDR3 reads CASSPDSGHQPQHF. In DNA form, the CDR3 reads TGCGCCAGCAGTCCAGACTCCGGACATCAGCCCCAGCATTTT.

This sequence joins TRBV20-1 and TRBJ2-1; perhaps D is TRBD1 or TRBD2 (5 bases each). The germline V and J ends were trimmed by 6 bases and 8 bases, with 17 bases remaining between them. The CDR3 contains 13 residues. Germline CDR1 and CDR2: DFQATT and SNEGSKA (reference sequence). This chain's CDR3 is CSALLGRWDEQFF. CDR3 nucleotides: TGCAGTGCCCTCTTGGGACGGTGGGATGAGCAGTTCTTC.